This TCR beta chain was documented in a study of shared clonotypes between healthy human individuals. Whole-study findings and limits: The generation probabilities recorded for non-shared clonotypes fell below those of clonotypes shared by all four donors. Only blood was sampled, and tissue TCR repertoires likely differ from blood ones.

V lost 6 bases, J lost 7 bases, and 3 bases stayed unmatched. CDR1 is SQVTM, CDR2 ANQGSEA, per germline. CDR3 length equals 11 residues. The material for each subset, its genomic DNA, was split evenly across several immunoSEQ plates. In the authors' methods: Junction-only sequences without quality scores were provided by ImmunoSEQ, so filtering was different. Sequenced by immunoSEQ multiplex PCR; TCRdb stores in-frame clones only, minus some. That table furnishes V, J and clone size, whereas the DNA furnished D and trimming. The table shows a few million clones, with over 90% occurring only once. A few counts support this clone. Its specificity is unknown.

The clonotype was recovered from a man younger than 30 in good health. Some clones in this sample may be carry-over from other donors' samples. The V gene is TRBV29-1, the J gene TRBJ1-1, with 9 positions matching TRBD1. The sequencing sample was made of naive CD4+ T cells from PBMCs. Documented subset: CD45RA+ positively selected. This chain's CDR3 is CSVGQGIEAFF. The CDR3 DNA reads TGCAGCGTCGGACAGGGGATTGAAGCTTTCTTT.